What follows is one TCR beta chain and its context. The data were produced by immunoSEQ multiplex PCR, yet TCRdb's version contains in-frame clones alone and is incomplete. The repertoire holds approximately 310,000 clones, with roughly 88% as singletons. This entry is derived from a study of blood T cell repertoires in COVID-19. This CDR3 is 14 amino acids long. Germline assignment: CDR1 LGHNA and CDR2 YNFKEQ. V shed 5 bases and J shed 3 bases, with 11 bases lying between them. For recovered donors of Cohort 3, there were two negative PCRs, clearance, or symptom resolution. Sequenced: PBMCs or T cells enriched from blood (not recorded which). The chain uses TRBV4-2 and TRBJ1-5; the D gene is possibly TRBD1 (6 bases). The receptor was isolated from a man aged 25-40 years who had recovered from COVID-19. CDR3 DNA sequence: TGTGCCAGCAGCGCCCAGGGGCTCAATCAGCCCCAGCATTTT. It codes for CASSAQGLNQPQHF.